These 8 T cell receptor beta chains originate from one sample sequenced in a study of blood T cell repertoires in COVID-19. Some clones are missing from TCRdb's copy, which holds only in-frame ones; the method was immunoSEQ multiplex PCR. The repertoire has around 330,000 clones, about 91% of them found once; the top ten carry 1.5% to 2%. The sample taken for sequencing was peripheral blood. The receptor set was obtained from a woman in her twenties or thirties with COVID-19, enrolled during active disease.

The chain employs TRBV7-8 and TRBJ1-2; 7 nucleotides match TRBD1. V was clipped by 4 bases and J by 8 bases; unmatched bases: 7. The germline gives CDR1 SGHVS, CDR2 FQNEAQ. The CDR3 covers 13 residues. The CDR3, as DNA: TGTGCCAGCAGCTGGACAGGCTCTAGGGGCTACACCTTC. This encodes CASSWTGSRGYTF. The full variable domain, with the rest looked up from reference TRBV7-8 and TRBJ1-2, is GAGVSQSPRYKVAKRGQDVALRCDPISGHVSLFWYQQALGQGPEFLTYFQNEAQLDKSGLPSDRFFAERPEGSVSTLKIQRTQQEDSAVYLCASSWTGSRGYTFGSGTRLTVV.

The chain is built from TRBV7-8 and TRBJ2-7; 10 bases map to TRBD1. The CDR3 consists of 16 residues. V lost 3 bases, J lost 6 bases, and 11 bases stayed unmatched. Germline CDR1 and CDR2: SGHVS and FQNEAQ. The CDR3 sequence: CASSLVPGGTGAEQYF. The CDR3 nucleotides are TGTGCCAGCAGCTTGGTCCCCGGGGGGACAGGGGCCGAGCAGTACTTC.

V is TRBV6-2 or TRBV6-3 and J is TRBJ1-4; TRBD1 is a possible D gene (5 bases). The V gene's germline CDR1 is MNHEY and CDR2 SVGEGT. The V and J ends lost 5 bases and 4 bases respectively, with 8 bases between them. This CDR3 region has 13 residues. Here the CDR3 DNA reads TGTGCCAGCAGTGACAGTGTTAATGAAAAACTGTTTTTT. Translated, it gives CASSDSVNEKLFF.

V and J are TRBV7-5 and TRBJ2-1; no DNA check was done on the table's D call, TRBD2. TRBV7-5 is annotated as a pseudogene. The CDR3 is made up of 15 amino acids. As DNA, the CDR3 is TGTGCCAGAAGCTACACTAGCGGGGGTGGGAGTAAGCAGTTCTTC. Residues: CARSYTSGGGSKQFF.

The V and J genes are TRBV19 and TRBJ1-5; D gene unclear. CDR3 length: 13 residues. CDR1 is LNHDA, CDR2 SQIVND, per germline (reference sequence). Trimming left V 5 bases short and J 3 bases short, with 8 bases between. The CDR3 reads CASSRQYNQPQHF. In DNA form, the CDR3 reads TGTGCCAGTAGTCGTCAGTACAATCAGCCCCAGCATTTT.

This chain connects TRBV9 to TRBJ2-3, with a weak D call TRBD1 (6 bases). Germline V gene lookup returns CDR1 SGDLS and CDR2 YYNGEE. This CDR3 comprises 15 residues. With 3 bases removed from V and 2 bases from J, the gap between germline ends came to 13 bases. This chain's CDR3 is CASSASRGSTDTQYF. The CDR3 bases are TGTGCCAGCAGCGCCAGCAGGGGATCCACAGATACGCAGTATTTT.

The chain carries TRBV3-1 (or the pseudogene TRBV3-2) and TRBJ1-1, with D uncertain. V was pared by 4 bases and J by 4 bases, with 13 bases between. This CDR3 region has 14 residues. Germline V gene sequence: CDR1 LGHDT, CDR2 YNNKEL (reference sequence). CDR3 in DNA: TGTGCCAGCAGCCGACATAGTCCAGGCACTGAAGCTTTCTTT. Translated: CASSRHSPGTEAFF.

This sequence joins TRBV19 and TRBJ1-1; the D is unclear. Germline V gives CDR1 LNHDA, CDR2 SQIVND (reference sequence). V gave up 7 bases and J gave up 2 bases, with 11 bases separating them. The CDR3 loop spans 13 amino acids. CDR3: CASIGRPNTEAFF. In nucleotides, the CDR3 is TGTGCCAGTATTGGCAGGCCTAACACTGAAGCTTTCTTT.